The rows below give T cell receptor beta chains drawn from one sample of a study of brain T cells in children with intractable seizures. Only in-frame clones appear in the TCRdb table, and some are missing; sequencing was by immunoSEQ multiplex PCR. Of 7,500 to 9,000 clones listed, roughly 65% are singletons. This specimen was resected brain tissue, taken at surgery. The source is a girl aged 2 to 9 with tuberous sclerosis and intractable seizures. Both conserved end residues are part of each CDR3. A D gene is named only where the DNA matches it firmly. Size is omitted from some rows. Given values are once, few, many or a class for expanded clones.

v_gene	j_gene	d_gene	abundance	CDR3aa	CDR3nt
TRBV5-1	TRBJ1-2	TRBD1	medium-sized	CASRTGTGGDGYTF	TGCGCCAGCAGGACCGGGACAGGGGGCGATGGCTACACCTTC
TRBV11-2	TRBJ2-3	NA	NA	CASSFGGLADTQYF	TGTGCCAGCAGCTTTGGCGGTCTTGCGGATACGCAGTATTTT
TRBV24-1	TRBJ1-2	NA	NA	CATSDSRNFDGYTF	TGTGCCACCAGTGACAGTAGAAATTTCGATGGCTACACCTTC
TRBV4-1	TRBJ1-5	TRBD1	medium-sized	CASSQDGQGDQPQHF	TGCGCCAGCAGCCAAGATGGCCAGGGGGACCAGCCCCAGCATTTT
TRBV10-3	TRBJ1-2	NA	once	CAISESQQGHGYTF	TGTGCCATCAGTGAGTCGCAACAGGGTCATGGCTACACCTTC
TRBV5-1	TRBJ2-5	TRBD2	NA	CASNGGDYRPEETQYF	TGCGCCAGCAACGGGGGGGACTACCGACCTGAGGAGACCCAGTACTTC
TRBV6-5	TRBJ1-6	NA	once	CASSKTPDSPLHF	TGTGCCAGCAGCAAAACTCCCGATTCACCCCTCCACTTT
TRBV5-1	TRBJ2-3	TRBD2	once	CASSARGGTDTQYF	TGCGCCAGCAGCGCGCGGGGGGGCACAGATACGCAGTATTTT
TRBV29-1	TRBJ1-2	NA	NA	CSVNSLDNIGYTF	TGCAGCGTTAATTCCTTGGACAATATTGGCTACACCTTC
TRBV25-1	TRBJ2-1	NA	large	CASSEDRGDSYNEQFF	TGTGCCAGCAGTGAAGATCGCGGGGACTCCTACAATGAGCAGTTCTTC
TRBV10-3	TRBJ2-1	TRBD2	NA	CAISESIGTSGAGNEQFF	TGTGCCATCAGTGAGTCGATAGGGACTAGCGGGGCTGGCAATGAGCAGTTCTTC
TRBV6-1	TRBJ1-1	NA	NA	CASSEALSHLEGLNTEAFF	TGTGCCAGCAGTGAAGCGCTTTCACACTTGGAGGGCCTGAACACTGAAGCTTTCTTT
TRBV29-1	TRBJ2-1	TRBD2	few	CSVDGHRDSGGNEQFF	TGCAGCGTTGATGGCCACCGGGACTCGGGAGGCAATGAGCAGTTCTTC
TRBV6-1	TRBJ1-1	TRBD1	few	CASSDDRPGQGLSEAFF	TGTGCCAGCAGTGACGATCGACCGGGACAGGGGCTCAGTGAAGCTTTCTTT
TRBV6-5	TRBJ1-2	NA	once	CASSYSSRGNYGYTF	TGTGCCAGCAGTTACTCGTCGAGGGGGAACTATGGCTACACCTTC
TRBV7-9	TRBJ2-2	TRBD2	NA	CASSSPLGGAGELFF	TGTGCCAGCAGCTCCCCTCTGGGGGGGGCCGGGGAGCTGTTTTTT
TRBV12-5	TRBJ1-5	TRBD1	NA	CASGLVVGRGQGYDQPQHF	TGTGCTAGTGGTTTGGTGGTGGGCCGAGGACAGGGATATGATCAGCCCCAGCATTTT
TRBV30	TRBJ2-2	NA	NA	CAWRGAGNTGELFF	TGTGCCTGGAGGGGGGCCGGGAACACCGGGGAGCTGTTTTTT
TRBV3-1/TRBV3-2	TRBJ1-2	NA	NA	CASSHRGNYGYTF	TGTGCCAGCAGCCACAGGGGCAACTATGGCTACACCTTC
TRBV19	TRBJ2-4	NA	NA	CASTEEIQYF	TGTGCCAGTACCGAAGAGATTCAGTACTTC
TRBV12-3/TRBV12-4	TRBJ2-1	TRBD1	NA	CASSRTGHNEQFF	TGTGCCAGCAGCAGGACAGGGCACAATGAGCAGTTCTTC
TRBV10-3	TRBJ1-5	TRBD1	NA	CAISESTGTGFNQPQHF	TGTGCCATCAGTGAGTCGACCGGGACAGGGTTCAATCAGCCCCAGCATTTT
TRBV27	TRBJ2-3	TRBD2	NA	CASSADPQPLAGPPLDTQYF	TGTGCCAGCAGTGCTGACCCCCAACCACTAGCGGGGCCGCCCCTCGATACGCAGTATTTT
TRBV6-2/TRBV6-3	TRBJ1-5	NA	NA	CASSRDGGPQHF	TGTGCCAGCAGCCGCGACGGAGGGCCCCAGCATTTT
TRBV4-1	TRBJ2-3	NA	NA	CASSLLGSVTDTQYF	TGCGCCAGCAGCCTACTAGGGAGCGTGACAGATACGCAGTATTTT
TRBV6-5	TRBJ2-2	NA	NA	CASSLTETGELFF	TGTGCCAGCAGTTTAACAGAGACCGGGGAGCTGTTTTTT
TRBV5-1	TRBJ2-7	TRBD1	NA	CASSSNSGTVQYF	TGCGCCAGCAGCTCGAATTCCGGGACAGTGCAGTACTTC
TRBV19	TRBJ2-3	NA	NA	CASSISGTDTQYF	TGTGCCAGTAGTATCTCAGGCACAGATACGCAGTATTTT
TRBV2	TRBJ2-5	NA	NA	CASGREAKTQYF	TGTGCCAGCGGACGAGAGGCTAAGACCCAGTACTTC
TRBV6-6	TRBJ2-1	NA	few	CASSYLESAREQFF	TGTGCCAGCAGTTACCTGGAAAGCGCCAGGGAGCAGTTCTTC
TRBV19	TRBJ2-1	NA	NA	CASSIRVQVRNEQFF	TGTGCCAGTAGTATTCGGGTGCAGGTTCGCAATGAGCAGTTCTTC
TRBV7-8	TRBJ2-7	TRBD1	NA	CASSLPGGEQYF	TGTGCCAGCAGCTTACCAGGGGGCGAGCAGTACTTC
TRBV5-1	TRBJ1-2	NA	NA	CASSLNGANYGYTF	TGCGCCAGCAGCTTGAATGGCGCTAACTATGGCTACACCTTC
TRBV6-5	TRBJ1-3	NA	NA	CASSYDVSSGNTIYF	TGTGCCAGCAGTTACGATGTCAGCTCTGGAAACACCATATATTTT
TRBV27	TRBJ1-6	NA	once	CASSSDRDGHYNSPLHF	TGTGCCAGCAGTTCGGACCGGGACGGACACTATAATTCACCCCTCCACTTT
TRBV5-1	TRBJ1-2	TRBD1	few	CASSLGHRDRGKYGYTF	TGCGCCAGCAGCTTGGGTCATCGGGACAGGGGAAAATATGGCTACACCTTC
TRBV2	TRBJ1-3	NA	NA	CASKEDSGNTIYF	TGTGCCAGCAAAGAGGATAGTGGAAACACCATATATTTT
TRBV7-6	TRBJ2-3	NA	NA	CASSLEDTQYF	TGTGCCAGCAGCTTAGAGGATACGCAGTATTTT
TRBV9	TRBJ1-1	TRBD1	NA	CASSASPTGKNTEAFF	TGTGCCAGCAGCGCTTCGCCGACAGGGAAGAACACTGAAGCTTTCTTT
TRBV7-8	TRBJ2-2	NA	NA	CASSLDGNTGELFF	TGTGCCAGCAGCTTAGACGGAAACACCGGGGAGCTGTTTTTT
TRBV4-1	TRBJ2-5	TRBD1	NA	CASSQDPGQNFQETQYF	TGCGCCAGCAGCCAAGATCCGGGACAGAATTTCCAAGAGACCCAGTACTTC
TRBV5-1	TRBJ2-4	NA	NA	CASSLGQINIQYF	TGCGCCAGCAGCCTGGGGCAGATAAACATTCAGTACTTC
TRBV6-2/TRBV6-3	TRBJ2-3	NA	NA	CASSELGGTDTQYF	TGTGCCAGCAGTGAGTTAGGGGGCACAGATACGCAGTATTTT
TRBV5-1	TRBJ2-1	TRBD2	few	CASSWTSGDNYNEQFF	TGCGCCAGCAGCTGGACTAGCGGGGATAATTACAATGAGCAGTTCTTC
TRBV3-1/TRBV3-2	TRBJ1-1	TRBD1	NA	CASGQVARDKAEAFF	TGTGCCAGCGGACAGGTGGCGAGGGATAAGGCTGAAGCTTTCTTT
TRBV2	TRBJ1-2	NA	NA	CASSVRDTYYGYTF	TGTGCCAGCAGTGTTCGGGACACCTACTATGGCTACACCTTC
TRBV9	TRBJ2-2	NA	NA	CASSVVGGPNGNTGELFF	TGTGCCAGCAGCGTAGTGGGGGGTCCAAATGGAAACACCGGGGAGCTGTTTTTT
TRBV7-3	TRBJ1-2	NA	few	CASSLNPGPNYGYTF	TGTGCCAGCAGCTTAAATCCCGGGCCCAACTATGGCTACACCTTC
TRBV4-1	TRBJ2-5	NA	NA	CASSLEETQYF	TGCGCCAGCAGCCTCGAAGAGACCCAGTACTTC
TRBV7-2	TRBJ1-6	NA	few	CASSPFGPENSPLHF	TGTGCCAGCAGCCCATTTGGACCGGAAAATTCACCCCTCCACTTT
TRBV14	TRBJ2-1	TRBD1	NA	CASSQDRDRDYNEQFF	TGTGCCAGCAGCCAAGATCGGGACAGGGACTACAATGAGCAGTTCTTC
TRBV19	TRBJ2-1	TRBD1	NA	CASSIKGGQGPSNEQFF	TGTGCCAGTAGTATAAAGGGGGGACAGGGGCCCTCCAATGAGCAGTTCTTC
TRBV6-5	TRBJ1-1	NA	NA	CASRGWGGRNTEAFF	TGTGCCAGCAGAGGATGGGGCGGCAGGAACACTGAAGCTTTCTTT
TRBV4-2	TRBJ1-6	NA	NA	CASSQEVFTDPTYEDSPLHF	TGTGCCAGCAGCCAAGAAGTTTTCACGGACCCTACCTACGAGGATTCACCCCTCCACTTT
TRBV19	TRBJ2-7	TRBD2	NA	CATQGLAEYEQYF	TGTGCCACCCAGGGACTAGCGGAGTACGAGCAGTACTTC
TRBV7-8	TRBJ1-1	NA	NA	CASSILSGTAVGDTEAFF	TGTGCCAGCAGCATACTCTCCGGGACCGCCGTAGGGGATACTGAAGCTTTCTTT